Below, 27 T cell receptor beta chains from the same sample are listed, as sequenced in a study of T-cell memory formation after mild COVID-19. Each CDR3 protein gets one entry after TCRdb re-called the 5' RACE reads with MiXCR. The sample consists of about 110,000 distinct CDR3 sequences, 15% to 20% of them appearing once. The sequenced sample was PBMCs or a T cell subset sorted from them (not recorded which). The origin of the receptors is a man aged 18 to 30 who had mild COVID-19 (a few samples of this study predate the infection). Cell type and time point are not known.

This clonotype was counted a few times. The V call is TRBV6-5, the J call TRBJ1-3, with D possibly matching TRBD1 (5 bases). This CDR3 has 15 amino acids. Germline V lookup: CDR1 MNHEY, CDR2 SVGAGI. Trimming shortened V by 0 bases and J by 4 bases, and 10 bases separated the two germline ends. CDR3 in amino acids: CASSYSRGSGNTIYF. As DNA, the CDR3 is TGTGCCAGCAGTTACTCCCGGGGGTCAGGAAACACCATATATTTT.

In nucleotides, the CDR3 is TGCAGCGTTGGGGGAAGGGGTGAAAAACTGTTTTTT. It encodes CSVGGRGEKLFF. V and J are TRBV29-1 and TRBJ1-4; D perhaps matches TRBD1 (5 bases). The CDR3 length is 12 residues. Germline V gene sequence: CDR1 SQVTM, CDR2 ANQGSEA. V lost 4 bases and J 7 bases, leaving 10 bases between the germline ends.

The chain uses TRBV20-1 and TRBJ2-3; a possible D gene is TRBD1 (5 bases). Trimming cost V 0 bases and J 6 bases, with 13 bases left between them. The CDR3 loop spans 14 amino acids. CDR1 and CDR2 from the germline V gene are DFQATT and SNEGSKA (reference sequence). The CDR3 DNA reads as TGCAGTGCTAGAGATGGGCAGGGTTTGGATACGCAGTATTTT. Translating it yields CSARDGQGLDTQYF.

This clonotype was found once. V usage is TRBV7-9 and J usage is TRBJ2-5; possible D gene TRBD2, 5 bases. CDR3 size: 21 residues. The germline V gene encodes CDR1 SEHNR and CDR2 FQNEAQ (reference sequence). V lost 5 bases and J 0 bases, leaving 31 bases between the germline ends. The CDR3, as DNA: TGTGCCAGCAGCCACCGAAGCGAATTCGCTTGGGCGGGCCAAGACCAAGAGACCCAGTACTTC. Translating gives CASSHRSEFAWAGQDQETQYF.

The gene calls are TRBV29-1 and TRBJ1-1, with D possibly TRBD1 on 5 matching bases. Germline assignment: CDR1 SQVTM and CDR2 ANQGSEA. The CDR3 runs 14 residues. V lost 6 bases, J lost 5 bases, and 19 bases lay in between. The CDR3 loop reads CSVIHLAGRTEAFF. The DNA of the CDR3 is TGCAGCGTGATACACCTAGCAGGGCGGACTGAAGCTTTCTTT.

This rearrangement joins TRBV6-2 or TRBV6-3 to TRBJ2-6; D is uncertain. The V gene lost 10 bases and the J gene lost 0 bases, with 10 bases spanning the gap. Germline V CDR1 and CDR2: MNHEY, SVGEGT. This CDR3 spans 14 amino acids. The CDR3 DNA reads as TGTGCCATCCGGGTGCGCTCTGGGGCCAACGTCCTGACTTTC. This translates into CAIRVRSGANVLTF.

This clonotype came up a few times. The chain links TRBV12-3 or TRBV12-4 to TRBJ1-2, with D possibly matching TRBD1 (5 bases). The CDR3 covers 15 residues. The V gene lost 3 bases and the J gene lost 7 bases, with 18 bases spanning the gap. The CDR3 loop reads CASSFGTSSGFGYTF. The CDR3 nucleotides read TGTGCCAGCAGTTTTGGGACGTCTTCAGGGTTTGGCTACACCTTC.

The V gene is TRBV4-3, the J gene TRBJ1-2, with D hard to call. V lost 4 bases and J 4 bases, leaving 10 bases between the germline ends. Germline V lookup: CDR1 LGHNA, CDR2 YSLEER. The CDR3 consists of 13 residues. The CDR3 protein is CASSPAPGYGYTF. The CDR3 region has the DNA TGCGCCAGCAGCCCCGCGCCTGGCTATGGCTACACCTTC.

This sequence joins TRBV12-3 or TRBV12-4 and TRBJ2-3; TRBD1 matches at 8 bases. The ends lost 6 bases at V and 2 bases at J; junction bases unmatched: 7. The CDR3 length is 15 residues. The CDR3: CASRDRTGTTDTQYF. The CDR3 DNA follows: TGTGCCAGCAGGGATAGGACAGGGACCACAGATACGCAGTATTTT.

V gene TRBV11-1 combines with J gene TRBJ1-1; D is possibly TRBD1 (5 bases). V was pared by 3 bases and J by 5 bases, with 10 bases between. The CDR3 runs to 13 residues. The germline V gene encodes CDR1 SGHAT and CDR2 FQDESV (reference sequence). The CDR3, as DNA: TGTGCCAGCAGCTTGACAGCGGGGACTGAAGCTTTCTTT. Protein sequence: CASSLTAGTEAFF.

The rearrangement uses TRBV10-3 and TRBJ1-5, with 8 bases identical to TRBD1. The germline V gene has CDR1 ENHRY and CDR2 SYGVKD. The CDR3 is 17 residues long. After removal of 4 bases from V and 9 bases from J, the junction contained 17 bases not matched to a gene. CDR3 amino acids: CAISVGQNGGGQGPQHF. As DNA, the CDR3 is TGTGCCATCAGTGTAGGGCAGAATGGGGGCGGACAGGGGCCCCAGCATTTT.

This clonotype was observed a few times. This chain links TRBV20-1 with TRBJ1-1; unclear D gene. Trimming took 6 bases from V and 2 from J, leaving 19 bases between them. Germline V gene lookup returns CDR1 DFQATT and CDR2 SNEGSKA (reference sequence). CDR3 length equals 15 residues. Here the CDR3 reads CSAHNPVGGNTEAFF. The DNA for the CDR3 is TGCAGTGCGCATAACCCGGTGGGAGGTAACACTGAAGCTTTCTTT.

This clonotype was counted only a few times. The chain has TRBV15 and TRBJ2-1, with D perhaps TRBD1 (6 bases). Germline values: CDR1 LNHNV, CDR2 YYDKDF (reference sequence). This CDR3 spans 12 amino acids. V lost 2 bases to trimming and J lost 8 bases, with 7 bases between them. The CDR3 DNA is TGTGCCACCAGCAGATACAGGGATGAGCAGTTCTTC. It codes for CATSRYRDEQFF.

This clonotype was seen many times. The gene calls are TRBV7-8 and TRBJ2-4, with TRBD2 matching over 12 bases. This CDR3 is 17 amino acids long. Looked up from germline, CDR1 is SGHVS and CDR2 is FQNEAQ. Germline trimming cut 3 bases from V and 0 bases from J; bases unmatched to any gene: 3. The CDR3 sequence is CASSFVLAGGAKNIQYF. The CDR3 bases are TGTGCCAGCAGCTTCGTACTAGCGGGGGGAGCCAAAAACATTCAGTACTTC.

The V gene is TRBV7-2, the J gene TRBJ1-2, with TRBD1 as a possible D gene (6 bases). Trimming cost V 4 bases and J 4 bases, with 10 bases left between them. The CDR3 runs to 13 residues. CDR1 and CDR2 (germline): SGHTA, FQGNSA. This CDR3 reads CASSSQQGYGYTF. CDR3 coding DNA: TGTGCCAGCAGCTCGCAACAGGGCTATGGCTACACCTTC.

In this sample, this clonotype turned up a few times. The chain recombines TRBV7-9 with TRBJ1-3; D is unclear. Between the trimmed V and J ends, which lost 5 bases and 4 bases, there was a span of 12 bases. CDR1 and CDR2 (germline): SEHNR, FQNEAQ (reference sequence). CDR3 length equals 14 residues. The CDR3 coding sequence is TGTGCCAGCAGCGCCCAGTGGCGGGGAAACACCATATATTTT. It translates to CASSAQWRGNTIYF.

This clonotype was observed a few times. The chain joins TRBV11-1 to TRBJ2-1; a weak D match, TRBD2 (7 bases). Trimming stripped 5 bases from V and 4 bases from J, with 18 bases between. Germline lookup yields CDR1 SGHAT and CDR2 FQDESV (reference sequence). The CDR3 totals 16 residues. The CDR3 is CASSPGALADYNEQFF. The DNA of the CDR3 is TGTGCCAGCAGCCCAGGGGCGCTAGCGGATTACAATGAGCAGTTCTTC.

This clonotype was recorded at least ten times. This sequence joins TRBV7-8 and TRBJ2-4; 8 bases agree with TRBD1. V dropped 5 bases and J dropped 0; count of bases not matched to a gene: 18. This CDR3 contains 20 residues. Germline V gives CDR1 SGHVS, CDR2 FQNEAQ. CDR3 amino acids: CASSKRLGTGELLAKNIQYF. The CDR3, as DNA: TGTGCCAGCAGCAAGCGGTTGGGGACAGGAGAACTACTAGCCAAAAACATTCAGTACTTC.

This clonotype was counted between two and nine times. The V gene is TRBV19, the J gene TRBJ2-3; D is perhaps TRBD1 (6 bases). Looked up from germline, CDR1 is LNHDA and CDR2 is SQIVND (reference sequence). The CDR3 extends over 13 amino acids. Trimming left V 5 bases short and J 6 bases short, with 12 bases between. The chain's CDR3 is CASSVTGSDTQYF. In nucleotides, the CDR3 is TGTGCCAGTAGTGTGACAGGCTCCGATACGCAGTATTTT.

This clonotype was seen a few times. The chain joins TRBV29-1 to TRBJ2-7; weak D call: TRBD1 (5 bases). With 3 bases removed from V and 3 bases from J, the gap between germline ends came to 12 bases. The germline V gene has CDR1 SQVTM and CDR2 ANQGSEA. The CDR3 has 13 residues. CDR3 sequence (DNA): TGCAGCGTTGAGGGGCCCAGCATCTACGAGCAGTACTTC. Encoded protein: CSVEGPSIYEQYF.

This clonotype was detected only a few times. This rearrangement joins TRBV20-1 to TRBJ2-7, with 8 bases lining up with TRBD1. Losses at the gene ends were 2 bases for V and 3 bases for J; bases not matched to a gene: 9. CDR1 and CDR2 from the germline V gene are DFQATT and SNEGSKA (reference sequence). The CDR3 contains 15 residues. The CDR3, as DNA: TGCAGTGCTAGAATCCCGACAGGGGTAGACTACGAGCAGTACTTC. Amino acids: CSARIPTGVDYEQYF.

This clonotype was observed a handful of times. The rearrangement links TRBV3-1 to TRBJ2-5; D is possibly TRBD2 (6 bases). With 1 base removed from V and 2 bases from J, the gap between germline ends came to 8 bases. The CDR3 is 14 residues long. The V gene's germline CDR1 is LGHDT and CDR2 YNNKEL (reference sequence). The CDR3 coding sequence is TGTGCCAGCAGCCAAGGCGGGATACAAGAGACCCAGTACTTC. Translation gives CASSQGGIQETQYF.

The CDR3 region has the DNA TGCGCCAGCAGTACGACCTCAGGGGGCGCGTCGAACACCGGGGAGCTGTTTTTT. As protein: CASSTTSGGASNTGELFF. The chain couples TRBV5-1 to TRBJ2-2; 8 bases agree with TRBD1. Trimming took 5 bases from V and 0 from J; bases not matched to a gene: 12. This CDR3 is built from 18 residues. From germline, CDR1 is SGHRS and CDR2 YFSETQ.

The gene calls are TRBV6-5 and TRBJ2-7; TRBD2 matches at 8 bases. There are 17 residues in the CDR3. The V gene end was trimmed by 5 bases and the J gene end by 3 bases; junction bases not matched to a gene: 15. CDR1 is MNHEY and CDR2 is SVGAGI in the germline V gene. The DNA for the CDR3 is TGTGCCAGCAGTCGTCGAACCGGGGGGGCCGAGGACTACGAGCAGTACTTC. It codes for CASSRRTGGAEDYEQYF.

Concerning this clonotype itself: The germline gene is not matched at one end of the junction; a read error may be the cause. The CDR3 region has the DNA TGTTCCAGCAGCTTCTCTACTGGAGGGGGCTACACCTTC. Its protein product is CSSSFSTGGGYTF. V usage is TRBV11-2 and J usage is TRBJ1-2; D is ambiguous. Per the germline V gene, CDR1 is SGHAT and CDR2 is FQNNGV. This CDR3 spans 13 amino acids. The full variable domain, rest sourced from reference TRBV11-2 and TRBJ1-2, is EAGVAQSPRYKIIEKRQSVAFWCNPISGHATLYWYQQILGQGPKLLIQFQNNGVVDDSQLPKDRFSAERLKGVDSTLKIQPAKLEDSAVYLCSSSFSTGGGYTFGSGTRLTVV.

In this sample, this clonotype turned up a few times. V is TRBV12-3 or TRBV12-4 and J is TRBJ1-2; the D is unclear. V gave up 1 base and J gave up 0 bases, with 3 bases separating them. CDR3 length equals 13 residues. The CDR3: CASSLGPNYGYTF. In DNA form, the CDR3 reads TGTGCCAGCAGTTTAGGGCCTAACTATGGCTACACCTTC.

This clonotype came up many times. The CDR3 sequence: CASSLSSAAPYEQYF. The CDR3 coding sequence is TGTGCCAGCTCACTATCCTCGGCAGCACCCTACGAGCAGTACTTC. This chain joins TRBV18 and TRBJ2-7; D ambiguous. Trimming removed 4 bases from V and 2 bases from J, with 15 bases in between. CDR1 is KGHSH and CDR2 is LQKENI in the germline V gene. This CDR3 has 15 residues. The variable domain in full, completed from reference TRBV18 and TRBJ2-7, reads NAGVMQNPRHLVRRRGQEARLRCSPMKGHSHVYWYRQLPEEGLKFMVYLQKENIIDESGMPKERFSAEFPKEGPSILRIQQVVRGDSAAYFCASSLSSAAPYEQYFGPGTRLTVT.